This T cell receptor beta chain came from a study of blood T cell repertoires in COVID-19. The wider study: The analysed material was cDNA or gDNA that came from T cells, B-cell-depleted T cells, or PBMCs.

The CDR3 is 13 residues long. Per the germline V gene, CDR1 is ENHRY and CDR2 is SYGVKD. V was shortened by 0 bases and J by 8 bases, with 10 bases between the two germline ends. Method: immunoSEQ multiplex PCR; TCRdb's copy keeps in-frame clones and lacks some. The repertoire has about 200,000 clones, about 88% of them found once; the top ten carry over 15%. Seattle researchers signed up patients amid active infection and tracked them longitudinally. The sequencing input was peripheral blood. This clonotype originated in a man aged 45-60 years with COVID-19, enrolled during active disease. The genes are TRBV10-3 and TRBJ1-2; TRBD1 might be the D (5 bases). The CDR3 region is CAISESKGQGYTF. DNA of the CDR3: TGTGCCATCAGTGAGTCGAAGGGGCAGGGCTACACCTTC.